The 25 T cell receptor beta chains given below trace back to one sample, sequenced in a study of cytomegalovirus exposure and HLA in healthy donors. A multiplex PCR was run with 60 Vbeta primers and 13 Jbeta primers. Produced via immunoSEQ multiplex PCR; TCRdb's table is partial and in-frame only. The data show more than 80,000 clones, roughly 75% seen once. The sequenced material came from PBMCs. The receptors stem from a man aged 60 to 75 in good health and CMV-seronegative.

The chain couples TRBV30 to TRBJ1-6; D uncertain. CDR1 is GTSNPN, CDR2 SVGIG, per germline (reference sequence). The CDR3 extends over 12 amino acids. Trimming pared 0 bases from V and 11 bases from J, leaving 8 bases between. The CDR3 nucleotides read TGTGCCTGGAGTGTCGCGTCGGCACCCCTCCACTTT. Protein sequence: CAWSVASAPLHF.

This clone is labeled as large. This chain joins TRBV13 and TRBJ1-1, with 7 bases aligning to TRBD1. The V and J ends lost 5 bases and 1 base, in that order; junction bases with no gene match: 13. The CDR3 has 17 amino acids. CDR1 and CDR2 from the germline V gene are PRHDT and FYEKMQ (reference sequence). The CDR3 DNA follows: TGTGCCAGCAGCCCCACCCCCACAGGGGTCAGGAACACTGAAGCTTTCTTT. It yields the protein CASSPTPTGVRNTEAFF.

The rearrangement links TRBV7-9 to TRBJ2-1; 7 nucleotides match TRBD1. This CDR3 is 16 amino acids long. Germline V gene sequence: CDR1 SEHNR, CDR2 FQNEAQ (reference sequence). V dropped 5 bases and J dropped 10; count of bases not matched to a gene: 17. CDR3 nucleotide sequence: TGTGCCAGCAGCCGACAGGGTCTAGGGGCCGGTATGGAGCAGTTCTTC. Protein: CASSRQGLGAGMEQFF. The whole variable domain, remainder taken from reference TRBV7-9 and TRBJ2-1, is DTGVSQNPRHKITKRGQNVTFRCDPISEHNRLYWYRQTLGQGPEFLTYFQNEAQLEKSRLLSDRFSAERPKGSFSTLEIQRTEQGDSAMYLCASSRQGLGAGMEQFFGPGTRLTVL.

V and J are TRBV2 and TRBJ2-5; D might be TRBD2 (6 bases). V gave up 7 bases and J gave up 6 bases, with 15 bases separating them. This CDR3 spans 13 amino acids. Germline V gene lookup returns CDR1 SNHLY and CDR2 FYNNEI. In DNA, the CDR3 is TGTGCCAGCACCCAAGGAGGGAGACAGACCCAGTACTTC. Protein product: CASTQGGRQTQYF.

As for this clone: In the same sample, other DNA sequences code for this CDR3. The chain employs TRBV11-2 and TRBJ2-7; 9 bases match TRBD1. The V and J ends lost 5 bases and 2 bases, in that order; junction bases with no gene match: 4. Germline loops: CDR1 SGHAT, CDR2 FQNNGV. The CDR3 covers 14 residues. As DNA, the CDR3 is TGTGCCAGCAGCCTCGGACAGGGGACCTACGAGCAGTACTTC. This sequence encodes CASSLGQGTYEQYF.

In this sample, this clone turned up a few times. The rearrangement uses TRBV7-9 and TRBJ1-4; D unclear. With 5 bases removed from V and 4 bases from J, the gap between germline ends came to 14 bases. Germline lookup yields CDR1 SEHNR and CDR2 FQNEAQ (reference sequence). The CDR3 is 15 residues long. CDR3 region: CASSPYWAVNEKLFF. CDR3 sequence (DNA): TGTGCCAGCAGCCCGTACTGGGCCGTTAATGAAAAACTGTTTTTT.

The chain uses TRBV7-3 and TRBJ2-2; 10 bases agree with TRBD2. The CDR3 extends over 15 amino acids. V was clipped by 4 bases and J by 6 bases; unmatched bases: 5. Per the germline V gene, CDR1 is SGHTA and CDR2 is FQGTGA. The CDR3 DNA follows: TGTGCCAGCAGCTACTCAGCGGGGGGGGCCGGGGAGCTGTTTTTT. Protein: CASSYSAGGAGELFF.

This sequence joins TRBV7-3 and TRBJ1-1; 9 bases match TRBD1. CDR1 and CDR2 (germline): SGHTA, FQGTGA. With V trimmed by 2 bases and J by 7 bases, 11 bases remained unmatched. This CDR3 has 16 residues. CDR3 sequence (DNA): TGTGCCAGCAGCTTAGTGCAAGTGGGACAGGGCATTGAAGCTTTCTTT. Translation: CASSLVQVGQGIEAFF.

The gene calls are TRBV5-1 and TRBJ1-3; 11 bases map to TRBD1. Germline V gene data show CDR1 as SGHRS and CDR2 as YFSETQ. The junction had 7 bases not matched to a gene; V was cut back by 4 bases and J by 4 bases. The CDR3 loop spans 16 amino acids. CDR3 sequence: CASSRDRGFAGNTIYF. DNA of the CDR3: TGCGCCAGCAGCCGGGACAGGGGGTTTGCGGGAAACACCATATATTTT.

The chain links TRBV14 to TRBJ2-7, with D possibly matching TRBD1 (6 bases). The CDR3 length is 17 residues. Germline values: CDR1 SGHDN, CDR2 FVKESK. With 0 bases removed from V and 3 bases from J, the gap between germline ends came to 18 bases. For the CDR3, the DNA is TGTGCCAGCAGCCAAGATCGAATAGGCAGGGGATACTACGAGCAGTACTTC. The encoded protein is CASSQDRIGRGYYEQYF.

The CDR3, as DNA: TGTGCCAGCACTATTAGCGGGGGGGCTGAGACCCAGTACTTC. Translating it yields CASTISGGAETQYF. V is TRBV2 and J is TRBJ2-5, with TRBD2 matching over 11 bases. The ends lost 7 bases at V and 5 bases at J; junction bases unmatched: 6. The CDR3 loop spans 14 amino acids. Per germline, CDR1 SNHLY and CDR2 FYNNEI.

The chain recombines TRBV11-3 with TRBJ1-1; D is uncertain. Per the germline V gene, CDR1 is SGHNT and CDR2 is YENEEA. Trimming cost V 5 bases and J 4 bases, with 11 bases left between them. CDR3 length equals 13 residues. The CDR3 region has the DNA TGTGCCAGCAGCACAGCCAGCTTCACTGAAGCTTTCTTT. Protein: CASSTASFTEAFF.

The chain has TRBV9 and TRBJ2-1; TRBD2 aligns across 8 bases. Trimming removed 4 bases from V and 4 bases from J; junction bases left unmatched: 13. The germline CDR1 and CDR2 sequences are SGDLS and YYNGEE. This CDR3 comprises 17 residues. The CDR3 coding sequence is TGTGCCAGCAGCTTCGGGAGGGGCCCCCCCCCTTACAATGAGCAGTTCTTC. Translated: CASSFGRGPPPYNEQFF.

This clone is a singleton in its sample. This chain joins TRBV30 and TRBJ2-5; 10 bases line up with TRBD1. Germline lookup yields CDR1 GTSNPN and CDR2 SVGIG (reference sequence). V shed 1 base, J shed 4 bases, and the junction held 9 bases outside the gene matches. The CDR3 length is 16 residues. CDR3 sequence (DNA): TGTGCCTGGAGTGGATCGGGACAGGGGATGGGAGAGACCCAGTACTTC. Translating gives CAWSGSGQGMGETQYF.

The gene calls are TRBV9 and TRBJ2-2; 16 nucleotides align to TRBD2. The CDR3 length is 18 residues. CDR1 SGDLS and CDR2 YYNGEE come from the germline V gene. V lost 2 bases to trimming and J lost 4 bases; unmatched junction nucleotides: 5. CDR3 in amino acids: CASSVGLAGGPGTGELFF. Written as DNA, the CDR3 is TGTGCCAGCAGCGTGGGACTAGCGGGGGGGCCGGGCACCGGGGAGCTGTTTTTT.

J is TRBJ2-7 and V is TRBV6-5, with D maybe TRBD1 (6 bases). Germline V gene lookup returns CDR1 MNHEY and CDR2 SVGAGI. The length of the CDR3 is 16 residues. Trimming cost V 4 bases and J 1 base, with 17 bases left between them. CDR3 sequence: CASSSKTGHLSYEQYF. CDR3 nucleotides: TGTGCCAGCAGTTCTAAAACGGGACACCTTTCCTACGAGCAGTACTTC.

This clone has more than one count but fewer than ten. The rearrangement joins TRBV7-9 to TRBJ1-4; no reliable D call. Germline V gives CDR1 SEHNR, CDR2 FQNEAQ (reference sequence). Trimming stripped 1 base from V and 4 bases from J, with 10 bases between. The CDR3 consists of 15 residues. CDR3 DNA: TGTGCCAGCAGCTTAGATTGGACTGGTAATGAAAAACTGTTTTTT. Translating it yields CASSLDWTGNEKLFF. Combining the CDR3 with reference TRBV7-9 and TRBJ1-4 gives the whole variable domain DTGVSQNPRHKITKRGQNVTFRCDPISEHNRLYWYRQTLGQGPEFLTYFQNEAQLEKSRLLSDRFSAERPKGSFSTLEIQRTEQGDSAMYLCASSLDWTGNEKLFFGSGTQLSVL.

The rearrangement uses TRBV2 and TRBJ2-1, with D tentatively TRBD2 (6 bases). V was trimmed by 2 bases and J by 2 bases, leaving 10 bases between them. Germline assignment: CDR1 SNHLY and CDR2 FYNNEI. The CDR3 is 15 residues long. DNA of the CDR3: TGTGCCAGCAGTGAATCCTCGGGGGCCTACAATGAGCAGTTCTTC. Protein sequence: CASSESSGAYNEQFF.

This chain connects TRBV7-9 to TRBJ2-1; maybe TRBD2 (6 bases). Trimming cost V 3 bases and J 0 bases, with 9 bases left between them. The CDR3 spans 15 residues. Germline CDR1 is SEHNR and CDR2 is FQNEAQ (reference sequence). The CDR3 nucleotides are TGTGCCAGCAGCTTGGTTAGCGGCTCCTACAATGAGCAGTTCTTC. Amino acids: CASSLVSGSYNEQFF. Together with reference TRBV7-9 and TRBJ2-1, the CDR3 gives the full variable domain: DTGVSQNPRHKITKRGQNVTFRCDPISEHNRLYWYRQTLGQGPEFLTYFQNEAQLEKSRLLSDRFSAERPKGSFSTLEIQRTEQGDSAMYLCASSLVSGSYNEQFFGPGTRLTVL.

The chain links TRBV30 to TRBJ2-1, with TRBD2 as a possible D gene (6 bases). The germline V and J ends were trimmed by 2 bases and 6 bases, with 17 bases remaining between them. There are 15 residues in the CDR3. From germline, CDR1 is GTSNPN and CDR2 SVGIG (reference sequence). The chain's CDR3 is CAWSPTGTHGNEQFF. The CDR3 region has the DNA TGTGCCTGGAGTCCGACCGGGACTCACGGCAATGAGCAGTTCTTC.

CDR3 loop: CASSSTESTGELFF. Here the CDR3 DNA reads TGCGCCAGCAGCTCGACAGAAAGTACCGGGGAGCTGTTTTTT. The chain employs TRBV5-1 and TRBJ2-2, with D possibly being TRBD1 (5 bases). Trimming took 3 bases from V and 5 from J, leaving 11 bases between them. The CDR3 extends over 14 amino acids. The germline CDR1 and CDR2 sequences are SGHRS and YFSETQ.

The rearrangement joins TRBV9 to TRBJ1-2; 7 positions match TRBD1. V lost 3 bases and J lost 11; bases outside the gene matches: 13. Germline lookup yields CDR1 SGDLS and CDR2 YYNGEE. The CDR3 loop spans 14 amino acids. Here the CDR3 reads CASSDRRTGGTYTF. The CDR3 bases are TGTGCCAGCAGCGACCGCAGGACAGGCGGAACGTACACCTTC.

V is TRBV6-6 and J is TRBJ1-2, with TRBD1 matching 7 bases. Per the germline V gene, CDR1 is MNHNY and CDR2 is SVGAGI (reference sequence). The CDR3 contains 16 residues. The trim removed 2 bases at V and 0 bases at J, leaving 6 bases unmatched. The CDR3 bases are TGTGCCAGCAGTTACATCGGGACAGCAGCTAACTATGGCTACACCTTC. Protein product: CASSYIGTAANYGYTF.

The gene calls are TRBV6-1 and TRBJ2-4; TRBD2 matches at 7 bases. Germline assignment: CDR1 MNHNS and CDR2 SASEGT. This CDR3 is built from 13 residues. V dropped 7 bases and J dropped 10; count of bases not matched to a gene: 10. CDR3 protein: CASTSQWGGIQYF. In DNA, the CDR3 is TGTGCCAGCACCTCCCAGTGGGGGGGGATTCAGTACTTC.

The rearrangement uses TRBV6-5 and TRBJ1-1; no clear D gene. Trimming pared 6 bases from V and 2 bases from J, leaving 10 bases between. This CDR3 is built from 13 residues. Per germline, CDR1 MNHEY and CDR2 SVGAGI. This CDR3 reads CASSQNRNTEAFF. The CDR3 DNA reads TGTGCCAGCAGCCAAAACAGAAACACTGAAGCTTTCTTT.